The 23 T cell receptor beta chains presented below share a single source sample, sequenced in a study of blood T cell repertoires in COVID-19. TCRdb's table, derived via immunoSEQ multiplex PCR, lists solely in-frame clones and lacks some. The data contain over 80,000 clones, roughly 78% of them seen just once; the ten biggest clones take up 9% to 12%. Input material: peripheral blood. Receptors were obtained from a woman between 65 and 79 years old with acute or convalescent COVID-19.

The V gene is TRBV19, the J gene TRBJ1-2; possible D gene TRBD1, 5 bases. Trimming took off 7 bases at V and 7 bases at J, with 16 bases between the two ends. This CDR3 region has 13 residues. Germline V CDR1 and CDR2: LNHDA, SQIVND (reference sequence). The CDR3 sequence is CASTRTWASGYTF. The CDR3 DNA is TGTGCCAGTACCCGGACATGGGCCTCTGGCTACACCTTC.

The chain employs TRBV3-1 (or the pseudogene TRBV3-2) and TRBJ1-4; D remains unclear. The V end lost 5 bases, the J end lost 4 bases, and 8 bases lay between the germline ends. The CDR3 is made up of 13 amino acids. CDR1 LGHDT and CDR2 YNNKEL come from the germline V gene (reference sequence). The CDR3 region is CASSGSNNEKLFF. In nucleotides, the CDR3 is TGTGCCAGCAGCGGCAGTAATAATGAAAAACTGTTTTTT.

This chain links TRBV19 with TRBJ2-7, with D tentatively TRBD1 (6 bases). Trimming cost V 5 bases and J 0 bases, with 14 bases left between them. This CDR3 spans 15 amino acids. CDR1 is LNHDA and CDR2 is SQIVND in the germline V gene (reference sequence). CDR3 in amino acids: CASSWAIRGSYEQYF. DNA for the CDR3: TGTGCCAGTAGTTGGGCCATCAGGGGCTCCTACGAGCAGTACTTC.

This clone came up once. This chain connects TRBV6-6 to TRBJ2-7; perhaps TRBD2 as D (5 bases). The germline V gene encodes CDR1 MNHNY and CDR2 SVGAGI (reference sequence). The CDR3 length is 13 residues. V shed 0 bases and J shed 6 bases, with 9 bases lying between them. The DNA of the CDR3 is TGTGCCAGCAGTTACTCGAGGGATACCGAGCAGTACTTC. This encodes CASSYSRDTEQYF.

The rearrangement uses TRBV21-1 and TRBJ2-1; TRBD2 is the table's D call, not checked against the DNA. TRBV21-1 is a pseudogene locus. This CDR3 comprises 18 residues. As DNA, the CDR3 is TGTGCCAGCAGCAAGACAACTTCCGGAGGAAACTCCTACAATGAGCAGTTCTTC. Amino acid sequence: CASSKTTSGGNSYNEQFF.

This clone was recorded once. The rearrangement uses TRBV27 and TRBJ1-2; TRBD1 might be the D (5 bases). This CDR3 is built from 14 residues. Per the germline V gene, CDR1 is MNHEY and CDR2 is SMNVEV (reference sequence). The ends were cut back, 0 bases at V and 4 bases at J, with 9 bases in the middle. CDR3 nucleotides: TGTGCCAGCAGTTTATCAAGGGGCGCCTATGGCTACACCTTC. This translates into CASSLSRGAYGYTF.

This rearrangement joins TRBV5-1 to TRBJ2-6, with 9 nucleotides matching TRBD1. Per germline, CDR1 SGHRS and CDR2 YFSETQ. The CDR3 runs to 19 residues. V lost 9 bases and J lost 2; bases outside the gene matches: 18. The CDR3 nucleotides are TGCGCCACCTCGAGTGGGACAGGGAGCTTCGTTACTGGGGCCAACGTCCTGACTTTC. Protein sequence: CATSSGTGSFVTGANVLTF.

The V and J genes are TRBV7-6 and TRBJ2-3; 16 nucleotides match TRBD2. With V trimmed by 3 bases and J by 2 bases, 5 bases remained unmatched. This CDR3 has 18 residues. Germline V CDR1 and CDR2: SGHVS, FNYEAQ. CDR3 sequence: CASSFGGLAGGNTDTQYF. The CDR3 DNA is TGTGCCAGCAGCTTTGGGGGACTAGCGGGAGGGAACACAGATACGCAGTATTTT.

The rearrangement joins TRBV30 to TRBJ1-3; weak D call: TRBD1 (6 bases). Germline assignment: CDR1 GTSNPN and CDR2 SVGIG (reference sequence). Trimming left V 5 bases short and J 4 bases short, with 9 bases between. This CDR3 contains 12 residues. The CDR3 sequence: CAWGGLGNTIYF. The CDR3 DNA follows: TGTGCCTGGGGGGGGCTCGGAAACACCATATATTTT. The whole variable domain, remainder taken from reference TRBV30 and TRBJ1-3, is SQTIHQWPATLVQPVGSPLSLECTVEGTSNPNLYWYRQAAGRGLQLLFYSVGIGQISSEVPQNLSASRPQDRQFILSSKKLLLSDSGFYLCAWGGLGNTIYFGEGSWLTVV.

The rearrangement links TRBV19 to TRBJ1-5; 7 positions match TRBD1. Germline V gene lookup returns CDR1 LNHDA and CDR2 SQIVND (reference sequence). CDR3 length: 16 amino acids. Unmatched junction bases numbered 9, after V lost 5 bases and J lost 2 bases. The CDR3: CASSPNRGVGNQPQHF. The CDR3 DNA reads as TGTGCCAGTAGTCCAAACAGGGGTGTCGGCAATCAGCCCCAGCATTTT.

The genes are TRBV9 and TRBJ2-7; 8 nucleotides match TRBD2. V gave up 0 bases and J gave up 0 bases; unmatched junction bases: 2. Germline V gives CDR1 SGDLS, CDR2 YYNGEE. CDR3 length equals 15 residues. CDR3 loop: CASSVAGTSSYEQYF. The CDR3 nucleotides read TGTGCCAGCAGCGTAGCTGGGACTAGCTCCTACGAGCAGTACTTC.

The rearrangement joins TRBV5-4 to TRBJ2-7, with 8 bases that match TRBD1. V dropped 1 base and J dropped 7; count of bases not matched to a gene: 1. The length of the CDR3 is 12 residues. Germline CDR1 is SGHNT and CDR2 is YYREEE (reference sequence). CDR3: CASSLNRGEQYF. The CDR3 nucleotides read TGTGCCAGCAGCTTGAACAGGGGGGAGCAGTACTTC.

The chain couples TRBV3-1 (or the pseudogene TRBV3-2) to TRBJ2-3; no clear D. CDR3 length: 18 residues. The ends were cut back, 3 bases at V and 5 bases at J, with 24 bases in the middle. Germline values: CDR1 LGHDT, CDR2 YNNKEL (reference sequence). The CDR3 loop reads CASSHGQGALVAQDTQYF. The CDR3 nucleotides are TGTGCCAGCAGCCACGGTCAAGGAGCCCTAGTAGCCCAAGATACGCAGTATTTT.

This clone was detected only a few times. This chain links TRBV18 with TRBJ2-1; D is unclear. The CDR3 sequence is 13 residues long. The germline V and J ends were trimmed by 2 bases and 7 bases, with 9 bases remaining between them. Germline assignment: CDR1 KGHSH and CDR2 LQKENI. Written as DNA, the CDR3 is TGTGCCAGCTCACCAATCCCGTTGAATGAGCAGTTCTTC. It yields the protein CASSPIPLNEQFF.

This chain connects TRBV6-1 to TRBJ2-3; TRBD2 aligns across 13 bases. CDR3 length equals 19 residues. Trimming at V came to 4 bases and at J to 1 base, leaving 11 bases not matched to a gene. The V gene's germline CDR1 is MNHNS and CDR2 SASEGT. The CDR3, as DNA: TGTGCCAGCAGTGGGCTAGGACTAGCGGGAGTACATGGCACAGATACGCAGTATTTT. Encoded protein: CASSGLGLAGVHGTDTQYF.

The chain employs TRBV5-6 and TRBJ2-1, with a possible D match to TRBD2 (6 bases). V was cut by 5 bases and J by 8 bases, with 11 bases left in between. The germline CDR1 and CDR2 sequences are SGHDT and YYEEEE. The CDR3 spans 12 residues. CDR3 amino acids: CASSWGVDEQFF. CDR3 sequence (DNA): TGTGCCAGCAGTTGGGGGGTCGATGAGCAGTTCTTC.

The CDR3 loop is CASSALSAKNIQYF. The CDR3 DNA is TGTGCCAGCAGTGCCCTATCTGCCAAAAACATTCAGTACTTC. V usage is TRBV27 and J usage is TRBJ2-4; D is ambiguous. The CDR3 runs 14 residues. V lost 5 bases and J 1 base, leaving 9 bases between the germline ends. CDR1 is MNHEY and CDR2 is SMNVEV in the germline V gene (reference sequence).

J is TRBJ2-2 and V is TRBV5-1; maybe TRBD1 (7 bases). Trimming cost V 0 bases and J 3 bases, with 24 bases left between them. CDR3 length equals 20 residues. Germline V gives CDR1 SGHRS, CDR2 YFSETQ. This CDR3 reads CASSLARGQAGTGDTGELFF. The CDR3 DNA follows: TGCGCCAGCAGCTTGGCCAGAGGACAGGCCGGGACTGGGGACACCGGGGAGCTGTTTTTT.

The chain combines TRBV2 with TRBJ1-1; D gene ambiguous. This CDR3 is 14 amino acids long. Germline V CDR1 and CDR2: SNHLY, FYNNEI. V lost 1 base, J lost 1 base, and 7 bases lay in between. CDR3 sequence (DNA): TGTGCCAGCAGTGAAGGCGGGAGGAACACTGAAGCTTTCTTT. It codes for CASSEGGRNTEAFF.

This clone has just a few counts. This chain uses TRBV4-2 with TRBJ2-1, with D unclear. Germline-derived CDR1 and CDR2 are LGHNA and YNFKEQ. Trimming took off 0 bases at V and 2 bases at J, with 11 bases between the two ends. The CDR3 is made up of 16 amino acids. The CDR3 nucleotides read TGTGCCAGCAGCCAAGATTGGGCTGATGCCTACAATGAGCAGTTCTTC. This gives the protein CASSQDWADAYNEQFF.

V usage is TRBV5-4 and J usage is TRBJ2-1; 10 bases line up with TRBD2. Trimming took 0 bases from V and 8 from J; bases not matched to a gene: 14. CDR1 is SGHNT, CDR2 YYREEE, per germline (reference sequence). The CDR3 sequence is 18 residues long. The CDR3, as DNA: TGTGCCAGCAGCTTGGCCGGAGCGGGAGGGTCCCTTTCGGATGAGCAGTTCTTC. Protein: CASSLAGAGGSLSDEQFF. The variable domain in full, completed from reference TRBV5-4 and TRBJ2-1, reads ETGVTQSPTHLIKTRGQQVTLRCSSQSGHNTVSWYQQALGQGPQFIFQYYREEENGRGNFPPRFSGLQFPNYSSELNVNALELDDSALYLCASSLAGAGGSLSDEQFFGPGTRLTVL.

This chain links TRBV5-4 with TRBJ2-2, with TRBD1 matching 10 bases. Per the germline V gene, CDR1 is SGHNT and CDR2 is YYREEE (reference sequence). The CDR3 contains 16 residues. The V and J ends lost 4 bases and 6 bases, in that order; junction bases with no gene match: 9. The CDR3 reads CASSRGQGRGPGELFF. The CDR3 region has the DNA TGTGCCAGCAGCCGGGGACAGGGGAGGGGTCCCGGGGAGCTGTTTTTT.

J is TRBJ1-4 and V is TRBV7-9; no firm D call. The CDR3 runs 15 residues. The V end was cut by 5 bases, the J end by 1 base, with 11 bases between. CDR1 is SEHNR and CDR2 is FQNEAQ in the germline V gene (reference sequence). The CDR3 DNA follows: TGTGCCAGCAGCCGCGACGGGAAAACTAATGAAAAACTGTTTTTT. This encodes CASSRDGKTNEKLFF.